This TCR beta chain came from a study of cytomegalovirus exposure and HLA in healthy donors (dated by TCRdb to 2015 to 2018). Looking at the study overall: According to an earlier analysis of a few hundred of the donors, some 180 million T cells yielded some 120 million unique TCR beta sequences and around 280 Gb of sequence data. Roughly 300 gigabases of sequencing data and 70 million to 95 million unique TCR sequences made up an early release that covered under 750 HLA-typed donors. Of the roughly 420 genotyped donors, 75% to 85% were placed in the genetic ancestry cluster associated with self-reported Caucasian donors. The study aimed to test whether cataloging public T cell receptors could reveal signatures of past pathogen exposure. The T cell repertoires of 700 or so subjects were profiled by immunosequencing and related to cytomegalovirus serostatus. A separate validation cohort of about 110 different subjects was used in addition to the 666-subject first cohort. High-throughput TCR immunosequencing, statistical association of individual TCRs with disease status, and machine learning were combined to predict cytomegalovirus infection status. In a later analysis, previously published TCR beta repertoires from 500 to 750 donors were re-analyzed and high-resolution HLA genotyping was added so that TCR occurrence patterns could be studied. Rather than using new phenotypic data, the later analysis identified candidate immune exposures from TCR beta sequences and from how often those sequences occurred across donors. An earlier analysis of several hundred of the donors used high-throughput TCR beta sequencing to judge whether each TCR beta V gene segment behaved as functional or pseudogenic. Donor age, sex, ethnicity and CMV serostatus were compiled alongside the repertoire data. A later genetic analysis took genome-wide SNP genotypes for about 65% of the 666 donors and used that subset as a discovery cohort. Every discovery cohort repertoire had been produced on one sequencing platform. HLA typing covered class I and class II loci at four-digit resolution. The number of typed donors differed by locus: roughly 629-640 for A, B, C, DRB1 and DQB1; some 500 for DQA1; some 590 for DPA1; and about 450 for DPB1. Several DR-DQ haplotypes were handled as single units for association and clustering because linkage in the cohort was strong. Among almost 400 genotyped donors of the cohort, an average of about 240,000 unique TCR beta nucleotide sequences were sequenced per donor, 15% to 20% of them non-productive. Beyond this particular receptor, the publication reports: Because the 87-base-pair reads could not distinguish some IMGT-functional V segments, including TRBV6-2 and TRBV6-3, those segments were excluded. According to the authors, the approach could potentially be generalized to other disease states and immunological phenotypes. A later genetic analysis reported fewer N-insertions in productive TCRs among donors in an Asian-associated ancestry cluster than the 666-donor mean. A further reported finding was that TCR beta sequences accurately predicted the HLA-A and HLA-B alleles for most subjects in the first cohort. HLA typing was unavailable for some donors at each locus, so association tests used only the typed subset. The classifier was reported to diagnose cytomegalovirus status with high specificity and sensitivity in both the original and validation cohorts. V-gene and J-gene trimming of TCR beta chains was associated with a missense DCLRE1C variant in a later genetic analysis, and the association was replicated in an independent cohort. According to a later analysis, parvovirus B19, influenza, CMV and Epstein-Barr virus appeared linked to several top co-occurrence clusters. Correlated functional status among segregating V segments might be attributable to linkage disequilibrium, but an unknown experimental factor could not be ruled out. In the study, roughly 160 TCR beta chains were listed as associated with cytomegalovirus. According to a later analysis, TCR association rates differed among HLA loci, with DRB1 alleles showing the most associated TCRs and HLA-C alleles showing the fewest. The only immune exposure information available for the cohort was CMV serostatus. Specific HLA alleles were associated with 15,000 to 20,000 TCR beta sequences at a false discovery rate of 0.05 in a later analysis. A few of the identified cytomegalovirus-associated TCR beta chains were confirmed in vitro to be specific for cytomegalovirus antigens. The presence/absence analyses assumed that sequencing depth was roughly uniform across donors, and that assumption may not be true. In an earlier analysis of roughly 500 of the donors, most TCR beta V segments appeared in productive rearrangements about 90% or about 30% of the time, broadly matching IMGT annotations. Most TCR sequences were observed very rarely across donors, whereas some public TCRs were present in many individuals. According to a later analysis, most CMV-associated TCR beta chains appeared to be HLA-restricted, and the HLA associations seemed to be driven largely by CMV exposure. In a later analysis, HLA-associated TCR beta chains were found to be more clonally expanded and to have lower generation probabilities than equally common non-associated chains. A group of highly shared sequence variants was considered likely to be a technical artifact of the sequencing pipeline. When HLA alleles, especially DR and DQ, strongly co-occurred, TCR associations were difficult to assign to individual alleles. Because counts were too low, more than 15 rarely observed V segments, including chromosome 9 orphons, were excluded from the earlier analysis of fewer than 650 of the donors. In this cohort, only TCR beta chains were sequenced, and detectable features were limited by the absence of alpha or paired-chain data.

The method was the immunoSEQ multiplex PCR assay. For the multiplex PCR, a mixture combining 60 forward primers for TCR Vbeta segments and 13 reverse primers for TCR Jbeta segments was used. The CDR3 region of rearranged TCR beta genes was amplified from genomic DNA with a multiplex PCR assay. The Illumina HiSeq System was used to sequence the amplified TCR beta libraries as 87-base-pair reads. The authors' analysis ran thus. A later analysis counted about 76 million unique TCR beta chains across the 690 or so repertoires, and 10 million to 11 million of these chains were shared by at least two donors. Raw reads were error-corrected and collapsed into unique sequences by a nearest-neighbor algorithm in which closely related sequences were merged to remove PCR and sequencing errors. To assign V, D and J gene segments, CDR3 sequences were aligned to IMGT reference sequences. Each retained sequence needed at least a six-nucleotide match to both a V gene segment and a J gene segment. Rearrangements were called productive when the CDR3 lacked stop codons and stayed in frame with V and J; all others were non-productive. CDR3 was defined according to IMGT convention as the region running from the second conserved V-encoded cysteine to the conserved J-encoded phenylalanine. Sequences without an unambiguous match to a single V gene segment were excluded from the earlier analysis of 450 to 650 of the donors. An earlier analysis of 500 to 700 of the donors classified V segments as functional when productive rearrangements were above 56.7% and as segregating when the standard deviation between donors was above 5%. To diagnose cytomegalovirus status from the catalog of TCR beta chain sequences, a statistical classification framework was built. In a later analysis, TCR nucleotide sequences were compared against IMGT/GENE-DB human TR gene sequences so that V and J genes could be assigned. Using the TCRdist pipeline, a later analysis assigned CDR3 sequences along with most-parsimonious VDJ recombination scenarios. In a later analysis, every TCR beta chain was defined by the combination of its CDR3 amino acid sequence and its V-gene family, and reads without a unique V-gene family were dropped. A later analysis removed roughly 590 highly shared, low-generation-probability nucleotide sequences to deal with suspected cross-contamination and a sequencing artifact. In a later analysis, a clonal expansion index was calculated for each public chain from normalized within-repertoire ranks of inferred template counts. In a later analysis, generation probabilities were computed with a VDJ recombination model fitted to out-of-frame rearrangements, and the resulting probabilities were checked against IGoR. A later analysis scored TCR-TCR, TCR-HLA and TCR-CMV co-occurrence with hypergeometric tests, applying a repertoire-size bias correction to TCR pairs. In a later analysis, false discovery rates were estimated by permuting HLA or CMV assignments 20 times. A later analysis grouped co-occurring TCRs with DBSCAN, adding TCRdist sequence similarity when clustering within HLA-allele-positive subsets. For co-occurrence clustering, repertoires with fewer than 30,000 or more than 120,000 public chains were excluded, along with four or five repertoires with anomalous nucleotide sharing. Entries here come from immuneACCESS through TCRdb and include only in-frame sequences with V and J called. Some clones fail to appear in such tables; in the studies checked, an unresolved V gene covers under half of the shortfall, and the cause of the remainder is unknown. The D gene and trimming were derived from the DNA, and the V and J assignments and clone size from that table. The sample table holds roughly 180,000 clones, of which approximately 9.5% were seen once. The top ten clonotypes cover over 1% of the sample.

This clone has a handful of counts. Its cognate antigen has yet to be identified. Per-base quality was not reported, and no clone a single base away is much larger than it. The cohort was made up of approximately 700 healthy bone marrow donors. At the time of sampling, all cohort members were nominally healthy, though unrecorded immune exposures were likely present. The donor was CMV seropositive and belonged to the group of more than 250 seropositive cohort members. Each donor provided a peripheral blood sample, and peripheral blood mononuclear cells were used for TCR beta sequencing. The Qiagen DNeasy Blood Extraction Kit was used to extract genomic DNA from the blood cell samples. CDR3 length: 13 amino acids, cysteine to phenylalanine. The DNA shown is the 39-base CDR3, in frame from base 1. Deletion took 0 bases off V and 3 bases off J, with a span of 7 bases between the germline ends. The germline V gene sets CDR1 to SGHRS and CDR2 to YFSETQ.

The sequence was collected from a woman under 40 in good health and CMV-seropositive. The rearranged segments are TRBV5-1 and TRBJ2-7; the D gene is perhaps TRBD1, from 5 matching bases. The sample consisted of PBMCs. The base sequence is TGCGCCAGCAGCTTGGGACAGCGCTACGAGCAGTACTTC. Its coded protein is CASSLGQRYEQYF. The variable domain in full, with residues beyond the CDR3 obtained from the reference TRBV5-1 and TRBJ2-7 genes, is KAGVTQTPRYLIKTRGQQVTLSCSPISGHRSVSWYQQTPGQGLQFLFEYFSETQRNKGNFPGRFSGRQFSNSRSEMNVSTLELGDSALYLCASSLGQRYEQYFGPGTRLTVT.